This TCR beta chain was identified during a study of sequential checkpoint blockade in melanoma. Regarding treatment: randomized to nivolumab then ipilimumab (arm A) or the reverse (arm B). The V and J ends lost 0 bases and 0 bases respectively, with 5 bases between them. CDR1 GTSNPN and CDR2 SVGIG come from the germline V gene (reference sequence). The CDR3 is made up of 13 amino acids. Measured with immunoSEQ multiplex PCR; TCRdb has only the in-frame clones, and not every one. Found here are approximately 28,000 clones, roughly 91% of them singletons; the top ten hold 14%. This sample comprised CD8+ T cells sorted from blood (inferred from file names), obtained from a patient given nivolumab and ipilimumab in sequence. V usage is TRBV30 and J usage is TRBJ1-1; D is uncertain. The sequence was collected from a human donor with melanoma. The CDR3 loop reads CAWSVALNTEAFF. For the CDR3, the DNA is TGTGCCTGGAGTGTAGCCCTGAACACTGAAGCTTTCTTT.